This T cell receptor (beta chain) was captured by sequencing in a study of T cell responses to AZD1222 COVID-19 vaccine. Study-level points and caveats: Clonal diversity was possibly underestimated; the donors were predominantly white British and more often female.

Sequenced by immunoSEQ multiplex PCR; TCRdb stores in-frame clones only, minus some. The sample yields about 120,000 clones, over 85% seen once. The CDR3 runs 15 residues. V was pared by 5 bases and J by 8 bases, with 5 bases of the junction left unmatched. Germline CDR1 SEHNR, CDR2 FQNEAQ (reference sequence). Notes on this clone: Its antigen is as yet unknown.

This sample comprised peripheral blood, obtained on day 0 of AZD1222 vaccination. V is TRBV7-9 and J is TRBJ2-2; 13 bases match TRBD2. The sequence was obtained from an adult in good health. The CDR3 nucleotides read TGTGCCAGCAGCCCCGGGACTAGCGGGATGGGGGAGCTGTTTTTT. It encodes CASSPGTSGMGELFF.